This record covers a single T cell receptor (beta chain). TCRdb's table, derived via immunoSEQ multiplex PCR, lists solely in-frame clones and lacks some. In the table there are about 240,000 clones, around 86% of which are singletons. The sample is drawn from a study of blood T cell repertoires in COVID-19. Trimming removed 7 bases at V and 0 bases at J, with 16 bases between. The CDR3 has 16 residues. Germline CDR1 SGHVS, CDR2 FQNEAQ. This receptor was taken from a man aged 80 or over with acute or convalescent COVID-19. The chain carries TRBV7-8 and TRBJ2-1; D possibly corresponds to TRBD2 (6 bases). The specimen was peripheral blood. The CDR3 here is CASKLTGGSSYNEQFF. The CDR3 nucleotides are TGTGCCAGCAAACTTACTGGGGGGAGCTCCTACAATGAGCAGTTCTTC. The complete variable domain, with remaining parts taken from reference TRBV7-8 and TRBJ2-1, reads GAGVSQSPRYKVAKRGQDVALRCDPISGHVSLFWYQQALGQGPEFLTYFQNEAQLDKSGLPSDRFFAERPEGSVSTLKIQRTQQEDSAVYLCASKLTGGSSYNEQFFGPGTRLTVL.